This T cell receptor (beta chain) was profiled in a study of PD-L1 blockade in urothelial cancer. At the level of the study: When patients started atezolizumab in 2014, it was given at 1,200 mg intravenously every 3 weeks.

The CDR3 contains 13 residues. Germline CDR1 and CDR2: SGHDT and YYEEEE. V was cut by 4 bases and J by 6 bases, with 12 bases left in between. Anywhere from 1 to 8 samples came from each patient, spanning pretreatment and on-treatment. Some clones are missing from TCRdb's copy, which holds only in-frame ones; the method was immunoSEQ multiplex PCR. The data show 75,000 to 90,000 clones, 82% seen once. This TCR derives from a man between 65 and 79 years old with urothelial cancer. The chain recombines TRBV5-6 with TRBJ2-3; D is perhaps TRBD2 (5 bases). Source: PBMCs, taken around atezolizumab (anti-PD-L1) treatment. CDR3 nucleotide sequence: TGTGCCAGCAGCCGCAGCGGTGGGGATACGCAGTATTTT. Translating it yields CASSRSGGDTQYF.